This paragraph reports one T cell receptor (beta chain). Its antigen is not known. The sample is drawn from a study of OX40 agonist ivuxolimab in advanced cancers. Study information: With ivuxolimab, an agonistic anti-OX40 (CD134) antibody, patients were treated. Patients got intravenous ivuxolimab at 0.01 to 10 mg/kg every 2 weeks.

TCRdb's copy holds only in-frame clones and misses some; the assay was immunoSEQ multiplex PCR. In the table there are 45,000 to 50,000 clones, approximately 91% of which are singletons. Findings and caveats of the study: People who partly responded at 0.1-3.0 mg/kg had some of the least clonal expansion seen. Some of the nonresponding patients also showed low levels of normalized T-cell clonal expansion.

This TCR was sampled from an adult with an advanced solid tumor such as melanoma, head and neck, liver or kidney cancer. Here the sequenced sample was CD4+ or CD8+ T cells sorted from blood, taken in a trial of the OX40 agonist ivuxolimab.

CDR3: CASSLDGSMNTEAFF. CDR3 DNA: TGTGCCAGCAGCTTAGACGGCAGTATGAACACTGAAGCTTTCTTT. This chain joins TRBV11-2 and TRBJ1-1; D not resolved. The CDR3 runs to 15 residues. Germline CDR1 and CDR2: SGHAT and FQNNGV. Trimming removed 0 bases at V and 0 bases at J, with 8 bases between.